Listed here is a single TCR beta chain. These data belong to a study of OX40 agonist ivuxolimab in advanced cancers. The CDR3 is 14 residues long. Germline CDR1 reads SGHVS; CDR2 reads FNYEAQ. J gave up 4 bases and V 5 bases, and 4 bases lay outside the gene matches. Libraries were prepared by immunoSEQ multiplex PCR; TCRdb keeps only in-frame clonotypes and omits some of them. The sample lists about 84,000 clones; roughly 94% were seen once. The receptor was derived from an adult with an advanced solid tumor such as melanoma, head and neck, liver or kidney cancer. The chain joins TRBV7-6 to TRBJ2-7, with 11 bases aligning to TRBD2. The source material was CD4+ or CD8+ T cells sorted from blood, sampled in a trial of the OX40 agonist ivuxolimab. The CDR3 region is CASSPGTSGYEQYF. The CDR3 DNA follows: TGTGCCAGCAGCCCGGGGACTAGCGGATACGAGCAGTACTTC. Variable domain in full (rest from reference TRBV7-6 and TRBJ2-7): GAGVSQSPRYKVTKRGQDVALRCDPISGHVSLYWYRQALGQGPEFLTYFNYEAQQDKSGLPNDRFSAERPEGSISTLTIQRTEQRDSAMYRCASSPGTSGYEQYFGPGTRLTVT.